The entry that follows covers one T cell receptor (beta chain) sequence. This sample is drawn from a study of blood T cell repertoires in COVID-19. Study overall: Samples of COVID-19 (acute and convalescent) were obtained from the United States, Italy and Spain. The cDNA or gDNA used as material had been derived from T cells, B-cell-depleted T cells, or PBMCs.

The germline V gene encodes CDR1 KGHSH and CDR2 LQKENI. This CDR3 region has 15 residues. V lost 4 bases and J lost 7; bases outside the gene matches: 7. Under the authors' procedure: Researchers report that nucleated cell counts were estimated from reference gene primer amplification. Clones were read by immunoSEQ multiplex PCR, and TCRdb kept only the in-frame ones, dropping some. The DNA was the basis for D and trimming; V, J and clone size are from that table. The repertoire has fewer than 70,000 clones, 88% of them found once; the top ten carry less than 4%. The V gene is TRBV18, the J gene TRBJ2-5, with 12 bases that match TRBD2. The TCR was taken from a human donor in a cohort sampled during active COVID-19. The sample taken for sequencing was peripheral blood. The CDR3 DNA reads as TGTGCCAGCTCACGTGGACTAGCGGGGCCCGGGACCCAGTACTTC. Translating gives CASSRGLAGPGTQYF.